One and the same sample provided the 14 T cell receptor beta chains below, sequenced in a study of T cell responses to AZD1222 COVID-19 vaccine. TCRdb keeps only in-frame clones here, not all; method: immunoSEQ multiplex PCR. The table shows around 120,000 clones, with roughly 90% occurring only once. The starting material was peripheral blood, obtained on day 0 of AZD1222 vaccination. The source of these receptors is an adult in good health.

This chain links TRBV2 with TRBJ2-2; the D gene is possibly TRBD1 (6 bases). The germline V gene encodes CDR1 SNHLY and CDR2 FYNNEI. Trimming stripped 11 bases from V and 4 bases from J, with 23 bases between. The CDR3 runs to 16 residues. The CDR3 nucleotides are TGTGCCTCCGAGATCACAGGGCGTGATAGCACCGGGGAGCTGTTTTTT. Its protein product is CASEITGRDSTGELFF.

The V and J genes are TRBV11-2 and TRBJ1-1; no clear D. V lost 5 bases, J lost 11 bases, and 12 bases lay in between. From germline, CDR1 is SGHAT and CDR2 FQNNGV. The CDR3 sequence is 11 residues long. Written as DNA, the CDR3 is TGTGCCAGCAGCACCCGGACCGGCGCTTTCTTT. Its protein is CASSTRTGAFF. Together with reference TRBV11-2 and TRBJ1-1, the CDR3 gives the full variable domain: EAGVAQSPRYKIIEKRQSVAFWCNPISGHATLYWYQQILGQGPKLLIQFQNNGVVDDSQLPKDRFSAERLKGVDSTLKIQPAKLEDSAVYLCASSTRTGAFFGQGTRLTVV.

The J gene is TRBJ2-7, the V gene TRBV19; 8 bases line up with TRBD1. The J segment lost 2 bases and the V segment lost 5 bases, leaving 5 bases of the junction unmatched. The V gene's germline CDR1 is LNHDA and CDR2 SQIVND (reference sequence). The CDR3 is made up of 14 amino acids. CDR3 sequence reads: CASSARQGPYEQYF. The CDR3 coding sequence is TGTGCCAGTAGTGCGAGACAGGGGCCCTACGAGCAGTACTTC.

This chain connects TRBV28 to TRBJ1-2; 8 positions match TRBD1. The V segment lost 5 bases and the J segment 4 bases; nucleotides outside the gene matches: 3. The V gene's germline CDR1 is MDHEN and CDR2 SYDVKM. There are 13 residues in the CDR3. The CDR3 reads CASSIQGAYGYTF. DNA of the CDR3: TGTGCCAGCAGTATTCAGGGGGCCTATGGCTACACCTTC.

The chain employs TRBV5-1 and TRBJ1-2; weak D call: TRBD1 (5 bases). Germline V gives CDR1 SGHRS, CDR2 YFSETQ. This CDR3 contains 14 residues. V was cut by 3 bases and J by 5 bases, with 14 bases left in between. CDR3: CASSWGRAGYGYTF. CDR3 DNA sequence: TGCGCCAGCAGCTGGGGGAGGGCTGGGTATGGCTACACCTTC.

The chain is built from TRBV5-8 and TRBJ1-3, with 7 nucleotides matching TRBD1. The ends lost 2 bases at V and 2 bases at J; junction bases unmatched: 4. Germline V gives CDR1 SGHTS, CDR2 YDEGEE. This CDR3 region has 15 residues. CDR3 region: CASSFSGGTGNTIYF. CDR3 in DNA: TGTGCCAGCAGCTTTTCAGGGGGGACTGGAAACACCATATATTTT.

The chain couples TRBV5-1 to TRBJ2-7; D is undetermined. Germline CDR1 reads SGHRS; CDR2 reads YFSETQ. This CDR3 has 16 amino acids. The V gene lost 0 bases and the J gene lost 5 bases, with 18 bases spanning the gap. CDR3 protein: CASSLATPEPVNEQYF. CDR3 bases: TGCGCCAGCAGCTTGGCCACCCCCGAACCTGTCAACGAGCAGTACTTC.

CDR3 in DNA: TGTGCCAGCAGTTTGGGGGCGAGCTCCTACGAGCAGTACTTC. It encodes CASSLGASSYEQYF. This chain uses TRBV27 with TRBJ2-7; D might be TRBD1 (6 bases). Germline V gene data show CDR1 as MNHEY and CDR2 as SMNVEV (reference sequence). Trimming shortened V by 3 bases and J by 0 bases, and 9 bases separated the two germline ends. CDR3 length equals 14 residues.

The chain is built from TRBV7-2 and TRBJ2-5; D gene uncertain. The V gene lost 5 bases and the J gene lost 1 base, with 14 bases spanning the gap. CDR1 is SGHTA, CDR2 FQGNSA, per germline. The CDR3 is 15 amino acids. In DNA form, the CDR3 reads TGTGCCAGCAGCCCGGTCGGAACCCCCCAAGAGACCCAGTACTTC. This gives the protein CASSPVGTPQETQYF. The full variable domain, with the rest looked up from reference TRBV7-2 and TRBJ2-5, is GAGVSQSPSNKVTEKGKDVELRCDPISGHTALYWYRQSLGQGLEFLIYFQGNSAPDKSGLPSDRFSAERTGGSVSTLTIQRTQQEDSAVYLCASSPVGTPQETQYFGPGTRLLVL.

The rearrangement joins TRBV12-3 or TRBV12-4 to TRBJ2-1, with D uncertain. The CDR3 runs 13 residues. V lost 7 bases and J lost 7, with 14 bases in between. CDR3 protein: CASTQTPGNEQFF. CDR3 in DNA: TGTGCCAGCACCCAAACTCCTGGGAATGAGCAGTTCTTC.

This chain connects TRBV30 to TRBJ1-2, with a weak D call TRBD1 (5 bases). This CDR3 is 10 amino acids long. V was pared by 3 bases and J by 8 bases, with 7 bases between. Germline V gene sequence: CDR1 GTSNPN, CDR2 SVGIG (reference sequence). CDR3 region: CAWRKGGYTF. The CDR3 DNA follows: TGTGCCTGGAGGAAGGGGGGCTACACCTTC.

The genes are TRBV7-8 and TRBJ1-6, with D possibly being TRBD1 (6 bases). Germline CDR1 and CDR2: SGHVS and FQNEAQ. V gave up 2 bases and J gave up 14 bases, with 13 bases separating them. The CDR3 consists of 13 residues. DNA for the CDR3: TGTGCCAGCAGCTTACAGGGGACGCGATCCCTCCACTTT. Encoded protein: CASSLQGTRSLHF.

In its sample, this clone was seen once. The genes are TRBV27 and TRBJ1-4; D is ambiguous. Germline V gene sequence: CDR1 MNHEY, CDR2 SMNVEV (reference sequence). V was shortened by 7 bases and J by 0 bases, with 12 bases between the two germline ends. This CDR3 spans 15 amino acids. Here the CDR3 reads CASTLSLATNEKLFF. Written as DNA, the CDR3 is TGTGCCAGCACCCTCAGTCTCGCAACTAATGAAAAACTGTTTTTT. The full variable domain, its missing parts supplied by reference TRBV27 and TRBJ1-4, is EAQVTQNPRYLITVTGKKLTVTCSQNMNHEYMSWYRQDPGLGLRQIYYSMNVEVTDKGDVPEGYKVSRKEKRNFPLILESPSPNQTSLYFCASTLSLATNEKLFFGSGTQLSVL.

The genes are TRBV7-2 and TRBJ2-7; TRBD2 agrees at 9 bases. CDR1 and CDR2 from the germline V gene are SGHTA and FQGNSA. The CDR3 extends over 15 amino acids. Trimming removed 2 bases from V and 2 bases from J; junction bases left unmatched: 4. This CDR3 reads CASSLIAGGTYEQYF. Here the CDR3 DNA reads TGTGCCAGCAGCTTAATTGCGGGAGGGACCTACGAGCAGTACTTC.